This T cell receptor (beta chain) was captured by sequencing in a study of cytomegalovirus exposure and HLA in healthy donors. On the study more broadly: Approximately 200 million T cells yielded 90 million to 130 million unique TCR beta sequences in earlier analysis. Study-level points and caveats: Later on, a genetic analysis was performed. It linked a missense variant in DCLRE1C with V- and J-gene trimming of TCR beta. In vitro confirmation showed three CMV-associated chains to be CMV antigen specific. Across all donors, roughly uniform sequencing depth was an assumption of the presence/absence analyses.

On this clone itself: The target antigen is unknown.

The PCR was carried out with 60 Vbeta primers and 13 Jbeta primers. Profiling relied on immunoSEQ multiplex PCR, and the TCRdb table lists in-frame clones only, not all of them. The sample contains about 120,000 clones, 65% to 90% of which appear only once. The V gene end was trimmed by 3 bases and the J gene end by 3 bases; junction bases not matched to a gene: 7. The CDR3 runs to 16 residues. Germline lookup yields CDR1 LNHNV and CDR2 YYDKDF (reference sequence). The source is a man aged 30-40 years in good health and CMV-seronegative. Sequenced input: PBMCs. The rearrangement links TRBV15 to TRBJ1-5, with 8 bases that match TRBD1. CDR3 loop: CATSSGQGAVNQPQHF. The DNA of the CDR3 is TGTGCCACCAGCAGTGGACAGGGCGCGGTCAATCAGCCCCAGCATTTT.